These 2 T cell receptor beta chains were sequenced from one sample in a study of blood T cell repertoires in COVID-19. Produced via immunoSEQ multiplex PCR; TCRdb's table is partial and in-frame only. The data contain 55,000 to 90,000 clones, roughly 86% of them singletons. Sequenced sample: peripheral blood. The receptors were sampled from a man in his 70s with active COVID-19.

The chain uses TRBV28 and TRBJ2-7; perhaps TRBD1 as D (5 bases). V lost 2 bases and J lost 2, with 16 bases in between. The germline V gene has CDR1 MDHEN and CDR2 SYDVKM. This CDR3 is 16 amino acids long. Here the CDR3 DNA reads TGTGCCAGCAGTTTACCTCAGGGTCGAAAACCCTACGAGCAGTACTTC. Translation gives CASSLPQGRKPYEQYF. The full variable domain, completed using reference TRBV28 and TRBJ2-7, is DVKVTQSSRYLVKRTGEKVFLECVQDMDHENMFWYRQDPGLGLRLIYFSYDVKMKEKGDIPEGYSVSREKKERFSLILESASTNQTSMYLCASSLPQGRKPYEQYFGPGTRLTVT.

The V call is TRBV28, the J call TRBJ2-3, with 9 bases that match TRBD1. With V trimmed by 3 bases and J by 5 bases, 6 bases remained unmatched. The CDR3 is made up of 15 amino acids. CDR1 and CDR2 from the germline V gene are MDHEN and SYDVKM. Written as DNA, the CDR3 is TGTGCCAGCAGTTTGGGGGACAGGGTGGGAGATACGCAGTATTTT. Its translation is CASSLGDRVGDTQYF.